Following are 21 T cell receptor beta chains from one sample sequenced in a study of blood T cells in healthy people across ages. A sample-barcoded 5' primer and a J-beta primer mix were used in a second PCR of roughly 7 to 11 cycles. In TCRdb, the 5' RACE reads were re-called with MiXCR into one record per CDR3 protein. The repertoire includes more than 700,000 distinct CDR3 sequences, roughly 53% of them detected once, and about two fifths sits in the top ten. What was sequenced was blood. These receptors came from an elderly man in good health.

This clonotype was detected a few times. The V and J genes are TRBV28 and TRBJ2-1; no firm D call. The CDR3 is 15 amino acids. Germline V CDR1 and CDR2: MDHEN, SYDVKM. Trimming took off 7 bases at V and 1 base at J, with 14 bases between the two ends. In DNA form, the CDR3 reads TGTGCCAGCACCCCACCCGGCCTATCCTACAATGAGCAGTTCTTC. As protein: CASTPPGLSYNEQFF.

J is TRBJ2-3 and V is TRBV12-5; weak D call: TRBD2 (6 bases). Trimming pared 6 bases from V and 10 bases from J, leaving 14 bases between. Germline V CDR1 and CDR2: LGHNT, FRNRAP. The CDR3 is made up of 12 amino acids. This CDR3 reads CASGSGLSPQYF. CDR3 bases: TGTGCTAGTGGCTCCGGACTATCCCCGCAGTATTTT.

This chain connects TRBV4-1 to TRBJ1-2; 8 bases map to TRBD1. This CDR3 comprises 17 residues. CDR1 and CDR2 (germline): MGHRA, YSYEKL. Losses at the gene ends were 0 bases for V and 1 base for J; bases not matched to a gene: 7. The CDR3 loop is CASSQDRNRGNNYGYTF. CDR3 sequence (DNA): TGCGCCAGCAGCCAAGACCGGAACAGGGGGAATAACTATGGCTACACCTTC.

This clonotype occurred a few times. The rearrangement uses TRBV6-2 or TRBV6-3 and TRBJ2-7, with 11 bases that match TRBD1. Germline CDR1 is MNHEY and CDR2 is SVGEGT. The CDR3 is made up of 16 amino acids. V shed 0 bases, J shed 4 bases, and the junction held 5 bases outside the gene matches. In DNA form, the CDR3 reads TGTGCCAGCAGTTACTCCCGGGACAGGGGGTTTTACGAGCAGTACTTC. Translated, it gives CASSYSRDRGFYEQYF.

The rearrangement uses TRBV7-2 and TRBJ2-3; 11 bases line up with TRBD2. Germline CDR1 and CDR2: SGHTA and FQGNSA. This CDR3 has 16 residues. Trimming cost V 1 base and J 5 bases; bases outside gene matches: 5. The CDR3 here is CASSLGVAGGQDTQYF. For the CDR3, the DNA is TGTGCCAGCAGCTTAGGGGTAGCGGGAGGGCAAGATACGCAGTATTTT.

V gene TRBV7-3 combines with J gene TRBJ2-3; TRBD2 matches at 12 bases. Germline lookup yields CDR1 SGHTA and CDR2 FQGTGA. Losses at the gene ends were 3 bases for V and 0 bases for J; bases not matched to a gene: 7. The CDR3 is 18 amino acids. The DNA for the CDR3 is TGTGCCAGCAGCTTGGGAGCGGGGACTAGCGGGAGCACAGATACGCAGTATTTT. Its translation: CASSLGAGTSGSTDTQYF.

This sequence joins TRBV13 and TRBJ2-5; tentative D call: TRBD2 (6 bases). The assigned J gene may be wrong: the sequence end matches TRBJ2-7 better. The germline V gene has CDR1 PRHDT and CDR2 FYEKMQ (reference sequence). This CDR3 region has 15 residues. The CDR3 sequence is CASSFGSRVGYEQYF. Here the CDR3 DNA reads TGTGCCAGCAGCTTCGGGAGCCGCGTCGGCTACGAGCAGTACTTC.

CDR3 nucleotides: TGTGCCAGCTCATCGCTAGGGTCGAGCTCTGGGGCCAACGTCCTGACTTTC. This gives the protein CASSSLGSSSGANVLTF. The chain couples TRBV18 to TRBJ2-6; D remains unclear. Germline V CDR1 and CDR2: KGHSH, LQKENI. V was cut by 5 bases and J by 0 bases, with 14 bases left in between. The CDR3 contains 17 residues.

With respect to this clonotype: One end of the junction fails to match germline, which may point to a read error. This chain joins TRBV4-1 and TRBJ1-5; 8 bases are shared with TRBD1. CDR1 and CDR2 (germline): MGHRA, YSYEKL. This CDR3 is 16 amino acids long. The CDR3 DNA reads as TGCGCCGGCAGCCAAGGGGGGACAGGCCTTGGGGGGCCCCAGCATTTT. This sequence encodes CAGSQGGTGLGGPQHF.

The CDR3 coding sequence is TGTGCCATCAGACAGGGTCGCGGACTCTACGAGCAGTACTTC. Translating gives CAIRQGRGLYEQYF. The genes are TRBV10-3 and TRBJ2-7; D is perhaps TRBD1 (6 bases). V was cut by 6 bases and J by 3 bases, with 15 bases left in between. Germline V CDR1 and CDR2: ENHRY, SYGVKD. This CDR3 contains 14 residues.

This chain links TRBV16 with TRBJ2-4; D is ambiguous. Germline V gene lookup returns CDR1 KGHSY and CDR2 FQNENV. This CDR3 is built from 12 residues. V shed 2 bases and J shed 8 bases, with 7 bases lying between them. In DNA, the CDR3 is TGTGCCAGCAGCCAACGGAGTTACATTCAGTACTTC. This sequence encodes CASSQRSYIQYF.

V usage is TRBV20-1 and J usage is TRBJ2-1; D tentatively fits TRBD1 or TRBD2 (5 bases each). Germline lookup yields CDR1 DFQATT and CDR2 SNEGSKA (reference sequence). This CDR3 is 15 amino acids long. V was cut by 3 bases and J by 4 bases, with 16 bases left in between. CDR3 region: CSASEWSGTYNEQFF. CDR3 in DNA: TGCAGTGCTAGTGAGTGGTCGGGGACGTACAATGAGCAGTTCTTC.

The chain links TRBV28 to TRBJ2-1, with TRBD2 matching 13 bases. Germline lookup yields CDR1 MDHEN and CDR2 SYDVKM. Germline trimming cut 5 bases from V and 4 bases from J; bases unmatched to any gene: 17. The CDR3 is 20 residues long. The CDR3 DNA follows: TGTGCCAGCAGTGTTCCCCGGTTCACTAGCGGGAGGGCCGCATACAATGAGCAGTTCTTC. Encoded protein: CASSVPRFTSGRAAYNEQFF.

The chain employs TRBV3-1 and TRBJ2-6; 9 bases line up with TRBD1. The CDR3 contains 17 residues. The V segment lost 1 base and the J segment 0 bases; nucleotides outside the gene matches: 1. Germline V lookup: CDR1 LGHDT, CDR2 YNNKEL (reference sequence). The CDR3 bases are TGTGCCAGCAGCCAAGGGACAGGGGACTCTGGGGCCAACGTCCTGACTTTC. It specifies CASSQGTGDSGANVLTF.

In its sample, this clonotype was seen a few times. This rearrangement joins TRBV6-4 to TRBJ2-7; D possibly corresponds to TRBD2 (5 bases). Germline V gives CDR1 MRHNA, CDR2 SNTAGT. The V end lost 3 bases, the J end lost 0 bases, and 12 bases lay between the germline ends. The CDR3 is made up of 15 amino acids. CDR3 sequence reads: CASSEEANPSYEQYF. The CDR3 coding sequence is TGTGCCAGCAGTGAGGAGGCAAACCCCTCCTACGAGCAGTACTTC.

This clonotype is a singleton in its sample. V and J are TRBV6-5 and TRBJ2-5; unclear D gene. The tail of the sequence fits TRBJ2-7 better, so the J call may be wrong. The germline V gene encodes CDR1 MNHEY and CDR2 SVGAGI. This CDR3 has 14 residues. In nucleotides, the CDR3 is TGTGCCAGCAGTTACCGCCCGACCCTCTACGAGCAGTACTTC. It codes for CASSYRPTLYEQYF.

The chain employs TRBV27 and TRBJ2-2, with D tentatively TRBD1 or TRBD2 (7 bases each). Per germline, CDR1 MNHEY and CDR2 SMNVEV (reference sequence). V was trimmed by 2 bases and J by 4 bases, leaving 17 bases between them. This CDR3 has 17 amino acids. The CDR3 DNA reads TGTGCCAGCAGTTTAGGGAGGGACAGTAAACTCACCGGGGAGCTGTTTTTT. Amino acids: CASSLGRDSKLTGELFF.

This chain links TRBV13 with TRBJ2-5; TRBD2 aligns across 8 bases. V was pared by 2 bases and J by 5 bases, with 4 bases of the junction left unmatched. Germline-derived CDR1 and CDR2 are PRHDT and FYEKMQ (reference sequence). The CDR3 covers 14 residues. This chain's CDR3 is CASSLYSGIETQYF. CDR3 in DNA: TGTGCCAGCAGCTTATATAGCGGGATTGAGACCCAGTACTTC.

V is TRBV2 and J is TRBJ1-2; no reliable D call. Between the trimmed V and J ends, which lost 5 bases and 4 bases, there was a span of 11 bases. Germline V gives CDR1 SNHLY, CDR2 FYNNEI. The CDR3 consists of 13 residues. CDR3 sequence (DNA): TGTGCCAGCAGTATCATTATAGGCTATGGCTACACCTTC. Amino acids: CASSIIIGYGYTF.

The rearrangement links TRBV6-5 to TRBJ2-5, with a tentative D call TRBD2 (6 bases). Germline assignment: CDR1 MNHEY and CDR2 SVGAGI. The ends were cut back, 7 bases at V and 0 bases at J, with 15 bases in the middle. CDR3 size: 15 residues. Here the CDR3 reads CASTKGGGYQETQYF. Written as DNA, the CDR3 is TGTGCCAGCACCAAAGGTGGAGGGTACCAAGAGACCCAGTACTTC.

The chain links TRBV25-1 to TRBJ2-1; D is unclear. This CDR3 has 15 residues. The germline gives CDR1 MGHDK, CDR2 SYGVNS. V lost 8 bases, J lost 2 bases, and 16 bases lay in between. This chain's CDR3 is CASFPTAGPYNEQFF. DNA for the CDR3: TGTGCCAGCTTTCCTACTGCAGGCCCCTACAATGAGCAGTTCTTC. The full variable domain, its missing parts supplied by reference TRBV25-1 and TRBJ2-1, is EADIYQTPRYLVIGTGKKITLECSQTMGHDKMYWYQQDPGMELHLIHYSYGVNSTEKGDLSSESTVSRIRTEHFPLTLESARPSHTSQYLCASFPTAGPYNEQFFGPGTRLTVL.